This TCR beta chain was sequenced for a study of blood T cells in healthy people across ages. A J-beta primer mix and a sample-barcoded 5' primer were used in a second PCR of about 7 to 12 cycles. TCRdb passed the 5' RACE reads through MiXCR, listing each CDR3 protein once. The sample has 1.5 million to 1.8 million distinct CDR3 sequences, approximately 42% seen once. Every sample had a minimum of 6 million PBMCs isolated. Findings and caveats of the study: Comparison with aged donors showed that long-lived donors had more naive CD4+ cells and higher diversity.

This CDR3 contains 15 residues. Germline V lookup: CDR1 SGHVS, CDR2 FQNEAQ. Deletions cut 4 bases from V and 0 bases from J, with 10 bases between. A remark on this clonotype: Antigen unknown.

The rearrangement links TRBV7-8 to TRBJ2-1, with D uncertain. The sample was blood. The receptor comes from a woman between 18 and 29 years old in good health. DNA of the CDR3: TGTGCCAGCAGCTCCAGGACCCCCTCCTACAATGAGCAGTTCTTC. Translated: CASSSRTPSYNEQFF.